This is a list of T cell receptor beta chains from one sample in a study of blood T cell repertoires in COVID-19. Generated by immunoSEQ multiplex PCR, the TCRdb table keeps only in-frame clones and is missing some. The sample lists tens of thousands of clones, more than 70% occurring once. Source material: peripheral blood. The source of these receptors is a man between 65 and 85 years old with acute or convalescent COVID-19. CDR3s include the opening cysteine and the closing phenylalanine or tryptophan. The size of a clone is reported for some rows only, either as once, few or many, or as a class for expanded clones.

CDR3 | J | size | length | V
CASSLDSTYGYTF | TRBJ1-2 | NA | 13 | TRBV5-1
CAWQDRAFDGYTF | TRBJ1-2 | NA | 13 | TRBV30
CASSPGNGPGTDTQYF | TRBJ2-3 | NA | 16 | TRBV3-1/TRBV3-2
CASSESGGSSEQYF | TRBJ2-7 | NA | 14 | TRBV10-1
CASSEGAFLSYEQYF | TRBJ2-7 | few | 15 | TRBV6-1
CASIRGVSNSPLHF | TRBJ1-6 | NA | 14 | TRBV28
CASSLVAGDTEAFF | TRBJ1-1 | NA | 14 | TRBV7-2
CASSLDREKLFF | TRBJ1-4 | NA | 12 | TRBV11-2
CASSPTGGFYGYTF | TRBJ1-2 | NA | 14 | TRBV18
CASSLGQGSDTQYF | TRBJ2-3 | NA | 14 | TRBV5-1
CASSHPPRREEEKLFF | TRBJ1-4 | NA | 16 | TRBV4-1
CASSEILGGDPSGYTF | TRBJ1-2 | NA | 16 | TRBV6-1
CSTRRMNTEAFF | TRBJ1-1 | once | 12 | TRBV6-6
CASSTPQVDRPQHF | TRBJ1-5 | NA | 14 | TRBV19
CASGTGLTEAFF | TRBJ1-1 | NA | 12 | TRBV30
CASSTSGSGLTYNEQFF | TRBJ2-1 | NA | 17 | TRBV18
CAWSVGGQGRNEQFF | TRBJ2-1 | NA | 15 | TRBV30
CASSLQFPKGNYGYTF | TRBJ1-2 | NA | 16 | TRBV19
CATSDLQGSGYTF | TRBJ1-2 | NA | 13 | TRBV24-1
CASAFAGFTDTQYF | TRBJ2-3 | NA | 14 | TRBV27
CASSSGRGSTGELFF | TRBJ2-2 | NA | 15 | TRBV19
CASSGSRGQTEAFF | TRBJ1-1 | NA | 14 | TRBV19
CASSVPSADEKLFF | TRBJ1-4 | NA | 14 | TRBV19
CASSIGAREFYEQYF | TRBJ2-7 | NA | 15 | TRBV19
CASSLSGSNTGELFF | TRBJ2-2 | NA | 15 | TRBV7-9
CATSRERTGTGVNQPQHF | TRBJ1-5 | NA | 18 | TRBV15
CASSRVRDTQYF | TRBJ2-3 | NA | 12 | TRBV5-6
CASSQGIARMNTEAFF | TRBJ1-1 | NA | 16 | TRBV4-1
CSASTGTEAFF | TRBJ1-1 | few | 11 | TRBV20-1
CATSSRLAGGLDTQYF | TRBJ2-3 | once | 16 | TRBV15
CASSSGVGYNEQFF | TRBJ2-1 | NA | 14 | TRBV7-3
CASRGTVSYEQYF | TRBJ2-7 | NA | 13 | TRBV12-3/TRBV12-4
CASRRQESSTDTQYF | TRBJ2-3 | NA | 15 | TRBV28
CASSRTSGRGNTGELFF | TRBJ2-2 | once | 17 | TRBV4-2
CASSSPRQSWKYEQYF | TRBJ2-7 | NA | 16 | TRBV6-2/TRBV6-3
CAWSTTSEQYF | NA | NA | 11 | TRBV30
CASSRGRGETLHF | TRBJ1-6 | NA | 13 | TRBV7-9
CASSARQGLTAEAFF | TRBJ1-1 | NA | 15 | TRBV19
CASSSGLAGETQYF | TRBJ2-5 | NA | 14 | TRBV5-6
CASSPSGTGPFYEQYF | TRBJ2-7 | NA | 16 | TRBV6-6
CASSTGTHPLAGANVLTF | TRBJ2-6 | NA | 18 | TRBV18
CASSGGGARNQPQHF | TRBJ1-5 | NA | 15 | TRBV7-9
CASGTGRNQPQHF | TRBJ1-5 | NA | 13 | TRBV6-5
CASSQLKTQTQYF | TRBJ2-5 | NA | 13 | TRBV7-2
CASSFSSYEQYF | TRBJ2-7 | NA | 12 | TRBV6-5
CASSETGREAEAFF | TRBJ1-1 | NA | 14 | TRBV25-1
CASSLYEGSADKLFF | TRBJ1-4 | NA | 15 | TRBV7-9
CASTGLPGQENTGELFF | TRBJ2-2 | NA | 17 | TRBV9